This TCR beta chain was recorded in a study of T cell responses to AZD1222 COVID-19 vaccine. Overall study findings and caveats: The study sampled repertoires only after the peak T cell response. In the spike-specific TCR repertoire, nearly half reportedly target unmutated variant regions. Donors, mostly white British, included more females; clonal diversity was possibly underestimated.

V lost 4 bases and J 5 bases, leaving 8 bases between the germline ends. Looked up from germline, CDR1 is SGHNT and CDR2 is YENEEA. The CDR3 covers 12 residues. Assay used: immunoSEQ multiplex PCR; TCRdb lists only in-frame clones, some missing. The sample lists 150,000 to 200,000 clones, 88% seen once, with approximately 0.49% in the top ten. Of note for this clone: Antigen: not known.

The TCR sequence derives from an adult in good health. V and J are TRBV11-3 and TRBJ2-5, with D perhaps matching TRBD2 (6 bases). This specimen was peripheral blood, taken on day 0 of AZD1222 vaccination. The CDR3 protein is CASSYGSETQYF. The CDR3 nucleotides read TGTGCCAGCAGCTACGGGAGTGAGACCCAGTACTTC. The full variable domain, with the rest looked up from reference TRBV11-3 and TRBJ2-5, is EAGVVQSPRYKIIEKKQPVAFWCNPISGHNTLYWYLQNLGQGPELLIRYENEEAVDDSQLPKDRFSAERLKGVDSTLKIQPAELGDSAVYLCASSYGSETQYFGPGTRLLVL.